These 27 T cell receptor beta chains share one sample of origin, sequenced in a study of cytomegalovirus exposure and HLA in healthy donors (TCRdb year 2017). Library creation used the immunoSEQ multiplex PCR assay. The multiplex PCR relied on a mix of 60 forward primers for TCR Vbeta segments and 13 reverse primers for TCR Jbeta segments. Drawn from immuneACCESS, this table holds only the in-frame rearrangements with V and J called that TCRdb kept. Clones are partly lost; checked studies trace under half to an unresolved V gene and leave the rest unexplained. Across this sample there are 150,000 to 200,000 clones, with approximately 88% seen only once. The ten largest clones take up more than 0.85% of the sample. The sequenced sample consisted of PBMCs. The receptor set was obtained from a young man in good health and CMV-seronegative.

This clone was counted a single time. The chain combines TRBV6-4 with TRBJ2-3, with 12 nucleotides matching TRBD2. V shed 6 bases and J 1 base; nucleotides not matched to a gene: 2. The CDR3 is 15 residues long. Looked up from germline, CDR1 is MRHNA and CDR2 is SNTAGT. The CDR3 sequence: CASRRLAGGTDTQYF. The CDR3 region has the DNA TGTGCCAGCAGAAGACTAGCGGGAGGCACAGATACGCAGTATTTT.

The chain has TRBV29-1 and TRBJ2-2; 8 bases line up with TRBD1. The CDR3 sequence is 14 residues long. The germline gives CDR1 SQVTM, CDR2 ANQGSEA. V was clipped by 4 bases and J by 2 bases; unmatched bases: 3. As DNA, the CDR3 is TGCAGCGTTGTCCAGGGGGCTAACACCGGGGAGCTGTTTTTT. Amino acids: CSVVQGANTGELFF.

This clone was found once. V and J are TRBV11-3 and TRBJ2-3, with D possibly being TRBD2 (7 bases). Trimming removed 5 bases from V and 5 bases from J, with 17 bases in between. Germline CDR1 SGHNT, CDR2 YENEEA. This CDR3 is built from 15 residues. This CDR3 reads CASSPRGAGEDTQYF. The CDR3, as DNA: TGTGCCAGCAGCCCCAGGGGTGCGGGAGAAGATACGCAGTATTTT.

The chain employs TRBV9 and TRBJ1-3, with D possibly being TRBD1 (5 bases). V was trimmed by 4 bases and J by 0 bases, leaving 11 bases between them. The germline V gene encodes CDR1 SGDLS and CDR2 YYNGEE. This CDR3 is built from 15 residues. The CDR3 nucleotides read TGTGCCAGCAGCCCCCCGCAGGGCTCTGGAAACACCATATATTTT. Its translation: CASSPPQGSGNTIYF.

This clone was seen a few times. The sample holds other DNA sequences that translate to the same CDR3. The chain joins TRBV7-9 to TRBJ1-1, with D possibly TRBD1 on 6 matching bases. Germline V gives CDR1 SEHNR, CDR2 FQNEAQ (reference sequence). V dropped 2 bases and J dropped 1 base, with 8 bases sitting between them. The CDR3 consists of 14 residues. The CDR3 nucleotides read TGTGCCAGCAGCTTAACAGGGCCGAACACTGAAGCTTTCTTT. This encodes CASSLTGPNTEAFF.

The chain employs TRBV4-1 and TRBJ2-5, with TRBD1 matching over 8 bases. Germline V CDR1 and CDR2: MGHRA, YSYEKL. The junction had 11 bases not matched to a gene; V was cut back by 3 bases and J by 5 bases. The CDR3 runs 16 residues. The CDR3 nucleotides read TGCGCCAGCAGCCATAGGGACAGGAAAGGTGGGGAGACCCAGTACTTC. It specifies CASSHRDRKGGETQYF.

V is TRBV9 and J is TRBJ1-1; weak D call: TRBD1 (5 bases). The CDR3 sequence is 13 residues long. V lost 3 bases, J lost 8 bases, and 14 bases lay in between. The germline gives CDR1 SGDLS, CDR2 YYNGEE. CDR3 in amino acids: CASSGGQGWEAFF. The DNA for the CDR3 is TGTGCCAGCAGCGGCGGACAAGGCTGGGAAGCTTTCTTT.

The chain couples TRBV5-4 to TRBJ2-3, with D perhaps matching TRBD1 (6 bases). CDR3 length: 11 amino acids. Germline V gene lookup returns CDR1 SGHNT and CDR2 YYREEE (reference sequence). V was cut by 3 bases and J by 11 bases, with 10 bases left in between. CDR3 in DNA: TGTGCCAGCAGCTCCGGGACAAGGCAGTATTTT. Protein: CASSSGTRQYF.

The genes are TRBV11-2 and TRBJ1-5; weak D call: TRBD1 (5 bases). V was shortened by 8 bases and J by 5 bases, with 13 bases between the two germline ends. The CDR3 has 13 residues. Germline-derived CDR1 and CDR2 are SGHAT and FQNNGV. The CDR3 region has the DNA TGTGCCAGCGCCTTTGACAGTTATCAGCCCCAGCATTTT. Translated, it gives CASAFDSYQPQHF.

This clone was recorded once. This chain connects TRBV7-2 to TRBJ2-1; 10 positions agree with TRBD2. V was clipped by 0 bases and J by 2 bases; unmatched bases: 4. The CDR3 has 17 amino acids. Germline assignment: CDR1 SGHTA and CDR2 FQGNSA. The CDR3 is CASSLAASGGAYNEQFF. The CDR3 DNA reads as TGTGCCAGCAGCTTAGCAGCGAGCGGGGGGGCCTACAATGAGCAGTTCTTC.

CDR3 protein: CASSPSTGALIYEQYF. CDR3 sequence (DNA): TGTGCCAGCAGCCCATCGACAGGGGCCCTTATCTACGAGCAGTACTTC. The chain joins TRBV5-8 to TRBJ2-7, with TRBD1 matching 8 bases. The ends lost 4 bases at V and 3 bases at J; junction bases unmatched: 12. Germline loops: CDR1 SGHTS, CDR2 YDEGEE. The CDR3 totals 16 residues.

The V gene is TRBV5-1, the J gene TRBJ1-6, with D maybe TRBD1 (6 bases). V was shortened by 1 base and J by 5 bases, with 13 bases between the two germline ends. Germline CDR1 reads SGHRS; CDR2 reads YFSETQ. The CDR3 is 16 residues long. This chain's CDR3 is CASSLNVQGNNSPLHF. The CDR3 coding sequence is TGCGCCAGCAGCTTGAACGTGCAGGGGAATAATTCACCCCTCCACTTT.

CDR3 region: CASSPGTVANYGYTF. The CDR3 DNA sequence: TGTGCCAGCAGCCCGGGGACAGTAGCTAACTATGGCTACACCTTC. The chain combines TRBV16 with TRBJ1-2; 7 bases align to TRBD1. Germline CDR1 is KGHSY and CDR2 is FQNENV. The CDR3 has 15 residues. Unmatched junction bases numbered 5, after V lost 4 bases and J lost 0 bases.

V usage is TRBV4-1 and J usage is TRBJ2-2; 10 bases are shared with TRBD2. In germline, CDR1 is MGHRA, CDR2 YSYEKL. V lost 0 bases to trimming and J lost 0 bases; unmatched junction nucleotides: 4. This CDR3 has 18 residues. Written as DNA, the CDR3 is TGCGCCAGCAGCCAAGACGGGACTAGCGCCGCGAACACCGGGGAGCTGTTTTTT. Amino acids: CASSQDGTSAANTGELFF.

This chain connects TRBV28 to TRBJ1-4, with 8 nucleotides matching TRBD1. Germline lookup yields CDR1 MDHEN and CDR2 SYDVKM. V lost 5 bases, J lost 6 bases, and 5 bases stayed unmatched. The CDR3 is 14 amino acids. The CDR3 is CASSTGTGYEKLFF. CDR3 nucleotide sequence: TGTGCCAGCAGTACCGGGACAGGCTATGAAAAACTGTTTTTT.

V and J are TRBV7-6 and TRBJ2-5; 15 bases align to TRBD2. CDR1 is SGHVS and CDR2 is FNYEAQ in the germline V gene. The CDR3 extends over 17 amino acids. The trim removed 7 bases at V and 5 bases at J, leaving 11 bases unmatched. CDR3 amino acids: CASTTRTSGRAGETQYF. The DNA for the CDR3 is TGTGCCAGCACCACCCGGACTAGCGGGAGGGCCGGTGAGACCCAGTACTTC.

This clone was counted a single time. The chain is built from TRBV4-1 and TRBJ2-5, with D perhaps TRBD2 (6 bases). The germline gives CDR1 MGHRA, CDR2 YSYEKL. The CDR3 runs to 15 residues. Trimming removed 4 bases from V and 5 bases from J, with 17 bases in between. CDR3 DNA: TGCGCCAGCAGCCCAGCTAGCGCGGATATCGAGACCCAGTACTTC. Its translation is CASSPASADIETQYF.

In this sample, this clone turned up a few times. The J gene is TRBJ2-2, the V gene TRBV6-6; D unclear. V was clipped by 4 bases and J by 7 bases, with 13 bases between them. Looked up from germline, CDR1 is MNHNY and CDR2 is SVGAGI (reference sequence). The CDR3 extends over 14 amino acids. The CDR3 loop is CASSSGTEVGELFF. The CDR3 DNA is TGTGCCAGCAGTTCCGGAACCGAGGTCGGGGAGCTGTTTTTT.

This chain links TRBV27 with TRBJ2-7; D possibly corresponds to TRBD2 (6 bases). V was clipped by 4 bases and J by 4 bases, with 20 bases between them. Germline CDR1 reads MNHEY; CDR2 reads SMNVEV (reference sequence). The CDR3 spans 16 residues. CDR3 DNA: TGTGCCAGCAGTTCGCTAAGGCGGGGCGGGTTTTACGAGCAGTACTTC. Protein product: CASSSLRRGGFYEQYF.

The V call is TRBV5-4, the J call TRBJ2-1; TRBD1 aligns across 9 bases. V lost 4 bases and J lost 1; bases outside the gene matches: 6. The length of the CDR3 is 16 residues. The germline gives CDR1 SGHNT, CDR2 YYREEE (reference sequence). CDR3 sequence: CASSPNRGQSYNEQFF. CDR3 DNA sequence: TGTGCCAGCAGCCCGAACAGGGGGCAATCCTACAATGAGCAGTTCTTC.

The V call is TRBV4-1, the J call TRBJ2-1, with 7 bases fitting TRBD2. The CDR3 is 17 amino acids. The germline V gene encodes CDR1 MGHRA and CDR2 YSYEKL. The junction had 11 bases not matched to a gene; V was cut back by 4 bases and J by 2 bases. CDR3 residues: CASSRTLGGVTYNEQFF. The CDR3 DNA reads as TGCGCCAGCAGCCGAACCCTTGGGGGGGTAACCTACAATGAGCAGTTCTTC.

In the case of this clone: One end of the junction does not line up with germline, which may come from a read error. V usage is TRBV7-9 and J usage is TRBJ2-3; 12 nucleotides line up with TRBD2. CDR1 and CDR2 (germline): SEHNR, FQNEAQ (reference sequence). This CDR3 is built from 15 residues. The CDR3: CSSSQGLAGTDTQYF. The CDR3 DNA follows: TGTTCCAGCAGCCAAGGACTAGCGGGGACAGATACGCAGTATTTT. Filled out from reference TRBV7-9 and TRBJ2-3, the complete variable domain reads DTGVSQNPRHKITKRGQNVTFRCDPISEHNRLYWYRQTLGQGPEFLTYFQNEAQLEKSRLLSDRFSAERPKGSFSTLEIQRTEQGDSAMYLCSSSQGLAGTDTQYFGPGTRLTVL.

The chain uses TRBV10-1 and TRBJ1-2; 8 nucleotides line up with TRBD1. CDR3 length equals 16 residues. The germline V gene encodes CDR1 WNHNN and CDR2 SYGVQD (reference sequence). The V segment lost 0 bases and the J segment 3 bases; nucleotides outside the gene matches: 6. CDR3 DNA sequence: TGCGCCAGCAGTGAGTCGCCCGGGACAGGATACTATGGCTACACCTTC. Amino acids: CASSESPGTGYYGYTF.

The chain combines TRBV27 with TRBJ2-1; 8 bases line up with TRBD1. The trim removed 3 bases at V and 6 bases at J, leaving 4 bases unmatched. The CDR3 is made up of 14 amino acids. Looked up from germline, CDR1 is MNHEY and CDR2 is SMNVEV (reference sequence). The CDR3 sequence: CASSLDRVINEQFF. CDR3 bases: TGTGCCAGCAGTTTGGACAGGGTAATCAATGAGCAGTTCTTC.

This chain links TRBV5-4 with TRBJ1-4, with D perhaps TRBD1 (5 bases). CDR3 length: 14 amino acids. Trimming left V 2 bases short and J 5 bases short, with 10 bases between. CDR1 is SGHNT and CDR2 is YYREEE in the germline V gene (reference sequence). CDR3 DNA: TGTGCCAGCAGCTTCCGGGGGAAGAATGAAAAACTGTTTTTT. Translated, it gives CASSFRGKNEKLFF.

The chain recombines TRBV28 with TRBJ1-1, with D tentatively TRBD1 (5 bases). CDR1 and CDR2 (germline): MDHEN, SYDVKM. Trimming took 4 bases from V and 4 from J, leaving 13 bases between them. The CDR3 spans 14 residues. DNA for the CDR3: TGTGCCAGCAGTTGGCAGGGATCGGTCACTGAAGCTTTCTTT. Its protein product is CASSWQGSVTEAFF.

The chain is built from TRBV13 and TRBJ2-2, with a possible D match to TRBD1 (6 bases). Trimming took 1 base from V and 4 from J, leaving 13 bases between them. The germline V gene has CDR1 PRHDT and CDR2 FYEKMQ (reference sequence). The CDR3 covers 16 residues. The CDR3 is CASSLAGGSGTGELFF. CDR3 DNA: TGTGCCAGCAGCTTAGCTGGGGGCTCGGGCACCGGGGAGCTGTTTTTT.